These T cell receptor beta chains were read from a single sample in a study of blood T cells in healthy people across ages. Each CDR3 protein is one row after TCRdb ran MiXCR on the 5' RACE reads. The table shows about a million distinct CDR3 sequences, with approximately 50% occurring only once. The sample comprised blood. The receptors were gathered from a woman aged 55-70 years in good health. Both conserved end residues are part of each CDR3.

V,J,CDR3
TRBV6-2/TRBV6-3,-,CASLGARGLETQYF
TRBV28,TRBJ2-4,CASSFPGTRKNIQYF
TRBV29-1,TRBJ2-1,CSVVRRYNEQFF
TRBV9,-,CASSVGTADVGETQYF
TRBV28,TRBJ2-2,CASIFGQGDTGELFF
TRBV7-6,TRBJ1-3,CASSTGTGTGNTIYF
TRBV10-3,TRBJ1-6,CAISALQGPNSPLHF
TRBV2,TRBJ2-5,CASKQGETQYF
TRBV20-1,TRBJ2-3,CSVLAGAADTQYF
TRBV2,TRBJ1-5,CASSSGPGVNQPQHF
TRBV12-3/TRBV12-4,TRBJ2-3,CASRYVAGAGTDTQYF
TRBV6-5,TRBJ2-5,CATRENNEQYF
TRBV2,TRBJ2-1,CASMSGTGLNNEQFF
TRBV7-8,TRBJ2-1,CASSFARVSYNEQFF
TRBV6-1,TRBJ2-3,CASSETPSGRLYDTQYF
TRBV20-1,TRBJ1-5,CSARAPGQPQHF
TRBV29-1,TRBJ2-6,CSVVGYTSSGTNVLTF
TRBV29-1,TRBJ2-3,CSVGRETDTQYF
TRBV7-2,TRBJ2-7,CASSTRLASYEQYF
TRBV4-2,TRBJ1-4,CASSQGTASAVSEKLFF
TRBV10-3,TRBJ2-4,CANPGNEQYF
TRBV12-3/TRBV12-4,TRBJ2-7,CASSLFAGSHEQYF
TRBV5-8,TRBJ1-3,CASSLSRPFGNTIYF
TRBV11-2,TRBJ2-3,CASSLDPPRTDTQYF
TRBV24-1,TRBJ2-1,CATSGAGENEQFF
TRBV29-1,TRBJ1-2,CSVVTGGKNYGYTF
TRBV27,TRBJ1-6,CASRDQRGGRSSYNSPLHF
TRBV6-6,TRBJ1-1,CASSYNPGGNTEAFF
TRBV10-3,TRBJ2-5,CAIRSGTSGETQYF
TRBV25-1,-,CASSDELAGANEQYF
TRBV4-1,TRBJ1-6,CASSQDGDTNNSPLHF
TRBV6-4,TRBJ2-3,CASSSLAGALYTQYF
TRBV5-1,TRBJ1-3,CASSSGYTGNTIYF
TRBV12-3/TRBV12-4,TRBJ2-7,CASRSRAAYSYEQYF
TRBV24-1,TRBJ2-1,CATSDLRTSVYNVQFF
TRBV4-2,TRBJ2-1,CASSPLHGTSGNEQFF
TRBV10-3,TRBJ2-3,CAISTAGEVDTQYF
TRBV25-1,TRBJ1-2,CASSIGEKAGGYTF
TRBV5-6,TRBJ1-5,CASSRGQGVYQPQHF
TRBV12-3/TRBV12-4,TRBJ1-1,CASSLAAWSEAFF
TRBV18,TRBJ2-3,CASSPLTLESDTQYF
TRBV7-2,TRBJ2-4,CASSLVGSPPKNIQYF
TRBV5-6,TRBJ1-1,CASTRTGRNTEAFF
TRBV6-6,-,CASSLTGSNDEQYF
TRBV29-1,TRBJ2-7,CSVEGDRQPYEQYF